The 23 T cell receptor beta chains in this list originate from one sample, sequenced in a study of control samples from healthy donors and cancer patients (dated by TCRdb to the early 2020s). The method was the immunoSEQ multiplex PCR assay. TCRdb provides this immuneACCESS table in a form limited to in-frame rearrangements. Some clones are lacking; in checked studies, under half of them reflect an unresolved V gene, and why the rest are absent is not known. In this sample the table shows 120,000 to 150,000 clones, 85% to 95% of which occur a single time. Clones ranked in the top ten supply 13% of the sample. The sample consisted of blood. Receptors were obtained from a man aged 35 to 55 in good health.

Worth noting for this clone: Additional DNA sequences in this sample encode the identical CDR3. V and J are TRBV9 and TRBJ1-1; D gene ambiguous. Trimming removed 0 bases from V and 1 base from J, with 4 bases in between. This CDR3 spans 13 amino acids. CDR1 is SGDLS and CDR2 is YYNGEE in the germline V gene. In DNA form, the CDR3 reads TGTGCCAGCAGCGTAGGACCGAACACTGAAGCTTTCTTT. It codes for CASSVGPNTEAFF.

A single count supports this clone. The chain links TRBV4-1 to TRBJ2-7; 11 nucleotides align to TRBD1. This CDR3 has 16 amino acids. Trimming cost V 1 base and J 1 base; bases outside gene matches: 3. Germline CDR1 MGHRA, CDR2 YSYEKL. CDR3 loop: CASSQAGTGGSYEQYF. CDR3 coding DNA: TGCGCCAGCAGCCAAGCCGGGACAGGGGGATCCTACGAGCAGTACTTC.

The chain employs TRBV6-1 and TRBJ2-5; D is possibly TRBD1 (5 bases). The CDR3 totals 15 residues. Germline V gives CDR1 MNHNS, CDR2 SASEGT. The V gene lost 1 base and the J gene lost 1 base, with 10 bases spanning the gap. CDR3: CASSEVPGPQETQYF. Here the CDR3 DNA reads TGTGCCAGCAGTGAAGTTCCAGGGCCCCAAGAGACCCAGTACTTC.

The chain joins TRBV7-9 to TRBJ2-1; 7 bases line up with TRBD2. The trim removed 4 bases at V and 0 bases at J, leaving 3 bases unmatched. CDR3 length: 15 residues. Germline CDR1 reads SEHNR; CDR2 reads FQNEAQ (reference sequence). The CDR3: CASSSSSGSYNEQFF. CDR3 coding DNA: TGTGCCAGCAGCTCCTCTAGCGGCTCCTACAATGAGCAGTTCTTC.

The chain is built from TRBV7-9 and TRBJ2-5; TRBD2 might be the D (6 bases). This CDR3 contains 17 residues. Germline V CDR1 and CDR2: SEHNR, FQNEAQ (reference sequence). V was trimmed by 1 base and J by 5 bases, leaving 20 bases between them. The CDR3 loop is CASSLGAQREIGETQYF. The DNA for the CDR3 is TGTGCCAGCAGCTTAGGGGCACAACGGGAGATTGGGGAGACCCAGTACTTC.

The V and J genes are TRBV6-1 and TRBJ1-6; the D is unclear. This CDR3 has 11 residues. The germline V gene has CDR1 MNHNS and CDR2 SASEGT. V shed 1 base and J shed 10 bases, with 2 bases lying between them. Written as DNA, the CDR3 is TGTGCCAGCAGTGAAGTGTCACCCCTCCACTTT. This translates into CASSEVSPLHF.

The chain couples TRBV4-1 to TRBJ2-2, with TRBD1 matching 7 bases. V dropped 2 bases and J dropped 6; count of bases not matched to a gene: 6. CDR3 length: 15 amino acids. CDR1 and CDR2 from the germline V gene are MGHRA and YSYEKL. CDR3 sequence reads: CASSQLLTGAGELFF. In nucleotides, the CDR3 is TGCGCCAGCAGCCAACTTCTTACAGGGGCCGGGGAGCTGTTTTTT.

V usage is TRBV24-1 and J usage is TRBJ2-3, with 7 bases aligning to TRBD1. V lost 3 bases and J lost 8; bases outside the gene matches: 10. The CDR3 is 15 amino acids. Germline V gene lookup returns CDR1 KGHDR and CDR2 SFDVKD. DNA of the CDR3: TGTGCCACCAGTGATCCAGGGACAGCTCTATCTACGCAGTATTTT. The encoded protein is CATSDPGTALSTQYF.

The chain employs TRBV5-4 and TRBJ2-5; D is possibly TRBD2 (6 bases). V was clipped by 5 bases and J by 5 bases, with 13 bases between them. The CDR3 contains 13 residues. Germline V lookup: CDR1 SGHNT, CDR2 YYREEE (reference sequence). The CDR3 DNA reads as TGTGCCAGCAGTTCCGGGGGACGGGAGACCCAGTACTTC. This sequence encodes CASSSGGRETQYF.

V gene TRBV7-9 combines with J gene TRBJ2-3, with unresolved D. In germline, CDR1 is SEHNR, CDR2 FQNEAQ (reference sequence). Trimming removed 1 base from V and 3 bases from J, with 8 bases in between. This CDR3 contains 14 residues. CDR3 bases: TGTGCCAGCAGCTTAGGGCAGCATACAGATACGCAGTATTTT. Translation: CASSLGQHTDTQYF. Together with reference TRBV7-9 and TRBJ2-3, the CDR3 gives the full variable domain: DTGVSQNPRHKITKRGQNVTFRCDPISEHNRLYWYRQTLGQGPEFLTYFQNEAQLEKSRLLSDRFSAERPKGSFSTLEIQRTEQGDSAMYLCASSLGQHTDTQYFGPGTRLTVL.

V is TRBV28 and J is TRBJ1-6, with D tentatively TRBD1 (5 bases). The CDR3 has 16 amino acids. Germline V gene data show CDR1 as MDHEN and CDR2 as SYDVKM. Trimming stripped 7 bases from V and 6 bases from J, with 19 bases between. The CDR3 bases are TGTGCCAGCACCAACGAACCAGGGCCCCCTAATTCACCCCTCCACTTT. This codes for CASTNEPGPPNSPLHF.

This chain uses TRBV6-2 or TRBV6-3 with TRBJ1-1; D unresolved. V dropped 5 bases and J dropped 4 bases, with 8 bases sitting between them. Germline loops: CDR1 MNHEY, CDR2 SVGEGT. The CDR3 is made up of 12 amino acids. The CDR3 sequence is CASSRRGTEAFF. CDR3 DNA: TGTGCCAGCAGTCGGCGAGGCACTGAAGCTTTCTTT.

V gene TRBV10-1 combines with J gene TRBJ2-1; D is perhaps TRBD1 or TRBD2 (6 bases each). This CDR3 spans 15 amino acids. V lost 3 bases and J 4 bases, leaving 13 bases between the germline ends. Germline CDR1 reads WNHNN; CDR2 reads SYGVQD (reference sequence). The CDR3 region has the DNA TGCGCCAGCAGTGATGCTCGGGGGCGGTACAATGAGCAGTTCTTC. It is translated as CASSDARGRYNEQFF.

This clone was seen a few times. The V call is TRBV9, the J call TRBJ1-5; 7 bases line up with TRBD1. The CDR3 contains 14 residues. The V gene end was trimmed by 4 bases and the J gene end by 9 bases; junction bases not matched to a gene: 10. Per the germline V gene, CDR1 is SGDLS and CDR2 is YYNGEE. The CDR3 reads CASSPSDRPGPQHF. The CDR3 DNA reads TGTGCCAGCAGCCCCTCGGACAGGCCTGGGCCCCAGCATTTT.

V usage is TRBV4-1 and J usage is TRBJ2-1; 15 bases are shared with TRBD2. J gave up 8 bases and V 6 bases, and 8 bases lay outside the gene matches. This CDR3 region has 16 residues. The germline CDR1 and CDR2 sequences are MGHRA and YSYEKL. CDR3 in DNA: TGCGCCAGCAGGGGACTAGCGGGGGGCGTCTGGGATGAGCAGTTCTTC. As protein: CASRGLAGGVWDEQFF.

This clone appeared a single time. This chain joins TRBV19 and TRBJ2-5; TRBD2 might be the D (6 bases). CDR3 length: 16 amino acids. Trimming took off 3 bases at V and 3 bases at J, with 17 bases between the two ends. CDR1 is LNHDA, CDR2 SQIVND, per germline (reference sequence). The CDR3 loop reads CASSIDLAWYEETQYF. DNA of the CDR3: TGTGCCAGTAGTATCGACCTAGCGTGGTACGAAGAGACCCAGTACTTC.

The rearrangement links TRBV5-1 to TRBJ1-1; a possible D gene is TRBD1 (5 bases). CDR1 is SGHRS and CDR2 is YFSETQ in the germline V gene. V was pared by 0 bases and J by 4 bases, with 16 bases between. This CDR3 contains 16 residues. As DNA, the CDR3 is TGCGCCAGCAGCTTGGGGCCCAGGGAGAGGGGCACTGAAGCTTTCTTT. Protein sequence: CASSLGPRERGTEAFF. Full variable domain (remainder filled in from reference TRBV5-1 and TRBJ1-1): KAGVTQTPRYLIKTRGQQVTLSCSPISGHRSVSWYQQTPGQGLQFLFEYFSETQRNKGNFPGRFSGRQFSNSRSEMNVSTLELGDSALYLCASSLGPRERGTEAFFGQGTRLTVV.

The J gene is TRBJ1-3, the V gene TRBV3-1 (or the pseudogene TRBV3-2); D may be TRBD1 (5 bases). The length of the CDR3 is 16 residues. CDR1 and CDR2 (germline): LGHDT, YNNKEL (reference sequence). V lost 1 base and J 1 base, leaving 11 bases between the germline ends. CDR3: CASSQVQVKSGNTIYF. In DNA, the CDR3 is TGTGCCAGCAGCCAAGTACAGGTTAAATCTGGAAACACCATATATTTT.

This clone was detected only a few times. The chain couples TRBV2 to TRBJ2-7; TRBD2 is a possible D gene (5 bases). Deletions cut 0 bases from V and 5 bases from J, with 11 bases between. The CDR3 runs 14 residues. Germline V CDR1 and CDR2: SNHLY, FYNNEI. The CDR3 region is CASSEARLGDEQYF. CDR3 DNA: TGTGCCAGCAGTGAAGCGCGTCTCGGGGACGAGCAGTACTTC.

The chain uses TRBV3-1 (or the pseudogene TRBV3-2) and TRBJ2-5; tentatively, D is TRBD2 (6 bases). Germline V gene data show CDR1 as LGHDT and CDR2 as YNNKEL (reference sequence). Trimming left V 10 bases short and J 5 bases short, with 11 bases between. This CDR3 has 11 residues. CDR3 DNA sequence: TGTGCCACCTCGGAGGGCGAGACCCAGTACTTC. Its translation is CATSEGETQYF.

The CDR3 DNA reads TGTGCCAGCAGCTTACGAGGACAGGGATCTAGACTTAGCTATGGCTACACCTTC. This sequence encodes CASSLRGQGSRLSYGYTF. The chain carries TRBV5-5 and TRBJ1-2; the match to TRBD1 covers 8 bases. The trim removed 2 bases at V and 4 bases at J, leaving 16 bases unmatched. CDR1 SGHKS and CDR2 YYEKEE come from the germline V gene (reference sequence). The CDR3 is 18 amino acids.

This chain connects TRBV20-1 to TRBJ2-7; D is possibly TRBD1 or TRBD2 (5 bases each). With 3 bases removed from V and 3 bases from J, the gap between germline ends came to 12 bases. From germline, CDR1 is DFQATT and CDR2 SNEGSKA (reference sequence). The CDR3 is 13 residues long. The CDR3 spells CSASDVGDYEQYF. The CDR3 DNA reads TGCAGTGCTAGTGATGTGGGGGACTACGAGCAGTACTTC.

The chain couples TRBV9 to TRBJ1-6, with D uncertain. Germline-derived CDR1 and CDR2 are SGDLS and YYNGEE. The CDR3 loop spans 17 amino acids. The V end lost 3 bases, the J end lost 0 bases, and 13 bases lay between the germline ends. Here the CDR3 DNA reads TGTGCCAGCAGCGGAGCCCGGGTGAGCTCCTATAATTCACCCCTCCACTTT. Translating it yields CASSGARVSSYNSPLHF.